The next 17 T cell receptor beta chains were all read from a single sample in a study of patients and donors after allogeneic stem cell transplantation. TCRdb itself ran the RT-PCR reads through MiXCR, one entry per CDR3 protein. The top ten clones hold around a tenth of a sample with about 230,000 distinct CDR3 sequences, roughly an eighth of them seen once. The source material was blood, either unsorted or a sorted T cell fraction (not recorded which). The receptors were gathered from a human donor who was either an allogeneic HSCT recipient or a stem cell or donor lymphocyte infusion donor (not recorded which). It is not recorded whose cells these are; they may come from a transplant donor.

This clonotype was counted many times. The gene calls are TRBV12-3 or TRBV12-4 and TRBJ2-7, with D unresolved. Trimming took 3 bases from V and 2 from J, leaving 5 bases between them. The CDR3 totals 12 residues. In nucleotides, the CDR3 is TGTGCCAGCAGTTTGGGAACCTACGAGCAGTACTTC. Amino acid sequence: CASSLGTYEQYF.

The V gene is TRBV15, the J gene TRBJ2-5, with 7 bases aligning to TRBD1. V gave up 2 bases and J gave up 0 bases; unmatched junction bases: 6. The CDR3 covers 16 residues. The germline gives CDR1 LNHNV, CDR2 YYDKDF (reference sequence). In nucleotides, the CDR3 is TGTGCCACCAGCAGACAAACCGGGACAGACCAAGAGACCCAGTACTTC. Protein: CATSRQTGTDQETQYF.

The chain is built from TRBV10-3 and TRBJ1-6, with D possibly matching TRBD1 (6 bases). The V gene's germline CDR1 is ENHRY and CDR2 SYGVKD. This CDR3 comprises 14 residues. V shed 10 bases and J shed 6 bases, with 16 bases lying between them. CDR3 region: CATQQGVLNSPLHF. For the CDR3, the DNA is TGTGCCACCCAACAGGGTGTTCTTAATTCACCCCTCCACTTT.

The rearrangement links TRBV7-2 to TRBJ2-7, with D possibly being TRBD1 (6 bases). Trimming removed 1 base from V and 1 base from J, with 11 bases in between. The CDR3 covers 15 residues. Looked up from germline, CDR1 is SGHTA and CDR2 is FQGNSA. The CDR3 is CASSLVRQGSYEQYF. The CDR3, as DNA: TGTGCCAGCAGCTTAGTCCGGCAGGGGTCCTACGAGCAGTACTTC.

This chain connects TRBV4-3 to TRBJ2-7, with D perhaps matching TRBD2 (7 bases). Germline V gene lookup returns CDR1 LGHNA and CDR2 YSLEER. V lost 7 bases, J lost 5 bases, and 18 bases lay in between. This CDR3 is built from 14 residues. CDR3 loop: CASTSYRGANEQYF. CDR3 nucleotide sequence: TGCGCCAGCACGAGTTATCGGGGGGCTAACGAGCAGTACTTC.

This clonotype turned up a few times. The rearrangement joins TRBV7-2 to TRBJ1-5; TRBD1 is a possible D gene (5 bases). Trimming stripped 5 bases from V and 4 bases from J, with 15 bases between. Germline V CDR1 and CDR2: SGHTA, FQGNSA. The CDR3 extends over 15 amino acids. The CDR3 sequence: CASSTLQGGNQPQHF. In DNA, the CDR3 is TGTGCCAGCAGCACTCTCCAGGGTGGGAATCAGCCCCAGCATTTT.

The chain employs TRBV28 and TRBJ2-2; 14 bases line up with TRBD2. The CDR3 sequence is 16 residues long. V trimming: 7 bases; J trimming: 8 bases; junction bases outside the gene matches: 9. Germline CDR1 is MDHEN and CDR2 is SYDVKM. This chain's CDR3 is CASITGGLAGAGELFF. CDR3 sequence (DNA): TGTGCCAGCATCACGGGGGGACTAGCGGGAGCGGGGGAGCTGTTTTTT.

The chain has TRBV4-3 and TRBJ2-7, with D unclear. CDR1 and CDR2 (germline): LGHNA, YSLEER. The CDR3 totals 14 residues. The germline V and J ends were trimmed by 4 bases and 0 bases, with 10 bases remaining between them. The CDR3 DNA is TGCGCCAGCAGCCCGGGCAGACTCTCCTACGAGCAGTACTTC. Its translation is CASSPGRLSYEQYF.

This clonotype was observed a few times. The chain recombines TRBV5-1 with TRBJ2-1; 9 bases match TRBD1. Germline loops: CDR1 SGHRS, CDR2 YFSETQ. V lost 2 bases and J lost 3; bases outside the gene matches: 9. This CDR3 contains 17 residues. The CDR3 reads CASSFTGTGPSYNEQFF. CDR3 sequence (DNA): TGCGCCAGCAGCTTTACCGGGACAGGGCCAAGCTACAATGAGCAGTTCTTC.

This clonotype appeared a few times. The chain has TRBV6-6 and TRBJ1-1, with D perhaps matching TRBD1 (5 bases). Trimming took off 2 bases at V and 4 bases at J, with 8 bases between the two ends. The CDR3 length is 13 residues. Germline values: CDR1 MNHNY, CDR2 SVGAGI (reference sequence). The CDR3 DNA follows: TGTGCCAGCAGTTACAAGGGGAGCACTGAAGCTTTCTTT. Amino acid sequence: CASSYKGSTEAFF.

This clonotype was observed a handful of times. This sequence joins TRBV7-6 and TRBJ2-3; TRBD1 might be the D (6 bases). The CDR3 consists of 19 residues. V lost 5 bases to trimming and J lost 1 base, with 25 bases between them. CDR1 is SGHVS, CDR2 FNYEAQ, per germline. CDR3 sequence reads: CASSPMFGGFEGGTDTQYF. In nucleotides, the CDR3 is TGTGCCAGCAGCCCCATGTTTGGTGGATTTGAGGGGGGCACAGATACGCAGTATTTT.

This clonotype was counted a few times. The CDR3 DNA sequence: TGTGCCAGCAGCCAATCGACCAGAGCTTTCTTT. It codes for CASSQSTRAFF. V and J are TRBV3-1 and TRBJ1-1; D gene ambiguous. Between the trimmed V and J ends, which lost 2 bases and 10 bases, there was a span of 8 bases. CDR3 length: 11 amino acids. The germline V gene has CDR1 LGHDT and CDR2 YNNKEL (reference sequence).

The chain is built from TRBV20-1 and TRBJ2-3; TRBD2 matches at 15 bases. Germline loops: CDR1 DFQATT, CDR2 SNEGSKA (reference sequence). After removal of 5 bases from V and 4 bases from J, the junction contained 10 bases not matched to a gene. CDR3 length: 17 amino acids. CDR3 in amino acids: CSAAPLGLAGGPDTQYF. CDR3 sequence (DNA): TGCAGTGCTGCCCCCCTTGGACTAGCGGGAGGGCCAGATACGCAGTATTTT.

In its sample, this clonotype was seen many times. The chain joins TRBV5-1 to TRBJ2-1; 7 bases align to TRBD1. Per the germline V gene, CDR1 is SGHRS and CDR2 is YFSETQ. V shed 4 bases, J shed 2 bases, and the junction held 9 bases outside the gene matches. The CDR3 runs to 16 residues. The CDR3 coding sequence is TGCGCCAGCAGCCAGGAGGTTCAGGGGGCCTACAATGAGCAGTTCTTC. Its translation: CASSQEVQGAYNEQFF.

This clonotype appeared many times. The chain is built from TRBV11-1 and TRBJ2-3, with D possibly TRBD2 on 5 matching bases. This CDR3 has 18 residues. Trimming shortened V by 1 base and J by 1 base, and 18 bases separated the two germline ends. Per germline, CDR1 SGHAT and CDR2 FQDESV (reference sequence). The CDR3 coding sequence is TGTGCCAGCAGCTTAGGTCCCCTGGCGGGCCTGGGCACAGATACGCAGTATTTT. As protein: CASSLGPLAGLGTDTQYF.

This clonotype was observed many times. The chain employs TRBV7-3 and TRBJ2-3; the D gene is possibly TRBD2 (6 bases). V was pared by 4 bases and J by 0 bases, with 11 bases between. The germline V gene encodes CDR1 SGHTA and CDR2 FQGTGA. The CDR3 has 15 residues. In DNA form, the CDR3 reads TGTGCCAGCAGCTCTGCGGGGTCTAGCACAGATACGCAGTATTTT. Translated, it gives CASSSAGSSTDTQYF.

In this sample, this clonotype turned up many times. The rearrangement links TRBV20-1 to TRBJ1-5; D gene uncertain. The CDR3 runs 13 residues. Trimming cost V 6 bases and J 1 base, with 10 bases left between them. Germline CDR1 reads DFQATT; CDR2 reads SNEGSKA (reference sequence). The CDR3 coding sequence is TGCAGTGCCATGACGGAAAGCAATCAGCCCCAGCATTTT. Translating it yields CSAMTESNQPQHF.